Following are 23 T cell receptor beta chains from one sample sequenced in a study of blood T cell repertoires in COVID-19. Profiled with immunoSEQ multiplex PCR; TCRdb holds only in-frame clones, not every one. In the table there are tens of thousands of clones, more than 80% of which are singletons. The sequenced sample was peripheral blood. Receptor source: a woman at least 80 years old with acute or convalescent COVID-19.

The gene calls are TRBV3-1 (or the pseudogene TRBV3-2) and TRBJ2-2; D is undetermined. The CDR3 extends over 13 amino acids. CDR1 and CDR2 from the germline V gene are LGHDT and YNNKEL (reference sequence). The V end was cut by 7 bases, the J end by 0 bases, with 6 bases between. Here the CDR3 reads CASTKSNTGELFF. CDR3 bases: TGTGCCAGCACTAAGTCGAACACCGGGGAGCTGTTTTTT.

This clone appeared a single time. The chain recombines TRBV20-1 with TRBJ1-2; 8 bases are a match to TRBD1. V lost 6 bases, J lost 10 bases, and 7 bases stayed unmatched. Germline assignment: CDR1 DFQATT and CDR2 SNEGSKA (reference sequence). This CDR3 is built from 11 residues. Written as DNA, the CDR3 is TGCAGTGCCCTTGGACAGGGAGACTACACCTTC. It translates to CSALGQGDYTF.

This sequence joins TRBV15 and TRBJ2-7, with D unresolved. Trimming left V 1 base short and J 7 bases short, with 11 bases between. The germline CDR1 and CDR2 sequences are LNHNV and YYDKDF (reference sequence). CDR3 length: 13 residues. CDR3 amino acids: CATSRVTSWEQYF. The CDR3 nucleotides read TGTGCCACCAGCAGAGTAACGAGCTGGGAGCAGTACTTC.

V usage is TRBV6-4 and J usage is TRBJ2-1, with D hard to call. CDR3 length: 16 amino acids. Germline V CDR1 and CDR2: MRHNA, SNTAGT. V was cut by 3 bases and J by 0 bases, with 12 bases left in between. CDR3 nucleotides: TGTGCCAGCAGTGAGTCAGTCCGTGGCTCCTACAATGAGCAGTTCTTC. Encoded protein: CASSESVRGSYNEQFF.

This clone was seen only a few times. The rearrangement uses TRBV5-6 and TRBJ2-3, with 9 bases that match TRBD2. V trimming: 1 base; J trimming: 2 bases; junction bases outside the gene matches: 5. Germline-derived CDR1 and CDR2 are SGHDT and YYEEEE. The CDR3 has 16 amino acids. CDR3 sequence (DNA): TGTGCCAGCAGCTTGTTGGGCGGGGGGGCCACAGATACGCAGTATTTT. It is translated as CASSLLGGGATDTQYF.

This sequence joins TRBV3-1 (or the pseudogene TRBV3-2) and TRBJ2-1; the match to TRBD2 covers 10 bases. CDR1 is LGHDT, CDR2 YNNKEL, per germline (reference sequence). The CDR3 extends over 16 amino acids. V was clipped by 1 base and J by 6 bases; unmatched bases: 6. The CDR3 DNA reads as TGTGCCAGCAGCCAAGTCAGGCTAGCGGGAGCCAATGAGCAGTTCTTC. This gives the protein CASSQVRLAGANEQFF.

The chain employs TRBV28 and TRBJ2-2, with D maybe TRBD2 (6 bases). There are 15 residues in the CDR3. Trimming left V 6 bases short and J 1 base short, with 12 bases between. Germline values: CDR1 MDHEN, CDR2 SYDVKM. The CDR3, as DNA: TGTGCCAGCAGCCGCGGGACGGTGAACACCGGGGAGCTGTTTTTT. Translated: CASSRGTVNTGELFF. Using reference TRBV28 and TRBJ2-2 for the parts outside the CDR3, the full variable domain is DVKVTQSSRYLVKRTGEKVFLECVQDMDHENMFWYRQDPGLGLRLIYFSYDVKMKEKGDIPEGYSVSREKKERFSLILESASTNQTSMYLCASSRGTVNTGELFFGEGSRLTVL.

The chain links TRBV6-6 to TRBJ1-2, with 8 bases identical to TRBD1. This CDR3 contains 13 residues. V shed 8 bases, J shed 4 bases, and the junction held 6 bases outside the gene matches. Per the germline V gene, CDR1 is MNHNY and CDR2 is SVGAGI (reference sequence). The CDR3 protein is CASLDREGYGYTF. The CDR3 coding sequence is TGTGCCAGCTTGGACAGGGAGGGCTATGGCTACACCTTC.

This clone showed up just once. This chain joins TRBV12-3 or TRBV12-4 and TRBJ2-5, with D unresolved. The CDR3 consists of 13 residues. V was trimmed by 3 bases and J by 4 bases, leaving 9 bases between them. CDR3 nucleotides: TGTGCCAGCAGTTTGAGCATTGGAGAGACCCAGTACTTC. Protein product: CASSLSIGETQYF.

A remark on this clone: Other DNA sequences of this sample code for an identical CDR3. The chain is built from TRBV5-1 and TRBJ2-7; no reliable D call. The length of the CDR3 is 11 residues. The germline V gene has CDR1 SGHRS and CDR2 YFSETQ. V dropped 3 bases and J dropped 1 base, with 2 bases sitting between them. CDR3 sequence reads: CASSSSYEQYF. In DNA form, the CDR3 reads TGCGCCAGCAGCTCGTCCTACGAGCAGTACTTC.

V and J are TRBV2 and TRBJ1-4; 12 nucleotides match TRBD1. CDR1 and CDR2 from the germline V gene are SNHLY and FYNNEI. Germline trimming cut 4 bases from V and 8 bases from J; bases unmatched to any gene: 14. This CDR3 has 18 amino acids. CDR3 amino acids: CASSGPGQGANREEKLFF. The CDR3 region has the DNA TGTGCCAGCAGTGGACCGGGACAGGGGGCAAATAGAGAAGAAAAACTGTTTTTT.

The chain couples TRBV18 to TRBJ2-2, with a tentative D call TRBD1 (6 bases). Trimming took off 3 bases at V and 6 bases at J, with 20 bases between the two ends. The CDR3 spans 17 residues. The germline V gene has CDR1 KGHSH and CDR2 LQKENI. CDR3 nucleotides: TGTGCCAGCTCACCTCAACAGGGTGGGAGACTCCCCGGGGAGCTGTTTTTT. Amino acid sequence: CASSPQQGGRLPGELFF.

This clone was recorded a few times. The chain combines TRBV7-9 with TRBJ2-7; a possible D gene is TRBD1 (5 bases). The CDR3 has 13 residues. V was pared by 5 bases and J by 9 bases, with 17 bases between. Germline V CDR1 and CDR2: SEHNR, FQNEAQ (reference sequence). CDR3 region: CASSHIGRVSQYF. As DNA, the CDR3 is TGTGCCAGCAGCCACATAGGCAGGGTTTCGCAGTACTTC.

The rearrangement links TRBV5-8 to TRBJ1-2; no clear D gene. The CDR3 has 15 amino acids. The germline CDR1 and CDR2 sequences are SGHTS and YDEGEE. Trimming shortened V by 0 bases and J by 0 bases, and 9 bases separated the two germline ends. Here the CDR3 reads CASSLAFATNYGYTF. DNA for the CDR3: TGTGCCAGCAGCTTGGCCTTCGCGACTAACTATGGCTACACCTTC.

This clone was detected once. CDR3 coding DNA: TGTGCCAGCAGAGGGTCCGGGACACTTTACGAGCAGTACTTC. The encoded protein is CASRGSGTLYEQYF. The chain is built from TRBV2 and TRBJ2-7; D is perhaps TRBD1 (6 bases). CDR1 is SNHLY and CDR2 is FYNNEI in the germline V gene. The CDR3 has 14 residues. V dropped 6 bases and J dropped 4 bases, with 16 bases sitting between them.

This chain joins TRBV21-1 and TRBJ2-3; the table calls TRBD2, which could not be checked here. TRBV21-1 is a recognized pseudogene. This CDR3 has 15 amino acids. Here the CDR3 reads CASSNGRGHTDTQYF. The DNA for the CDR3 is TGTGCCAGCAGCAACGGGAGGGGACATACAGATACGCAGTATTTT.

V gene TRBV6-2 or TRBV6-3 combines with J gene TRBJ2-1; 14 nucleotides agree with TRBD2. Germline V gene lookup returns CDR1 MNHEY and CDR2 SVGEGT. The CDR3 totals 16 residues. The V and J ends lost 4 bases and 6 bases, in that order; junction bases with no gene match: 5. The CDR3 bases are TGTGCCAGCAGTTTGACTAGCGGGGGGGTCGCCAATGAGCAGTTCTTC. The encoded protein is CASSLTSGGVANEQFF.

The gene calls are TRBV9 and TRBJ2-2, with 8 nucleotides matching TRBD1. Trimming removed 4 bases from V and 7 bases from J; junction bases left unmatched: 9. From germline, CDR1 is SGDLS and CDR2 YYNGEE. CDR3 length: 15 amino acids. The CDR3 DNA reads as TGTGCCAGCAGCCCTGACAGGGGAATCTTCGGGGAGCTGTTTTTT. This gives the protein CASSPDRGIFGELFF.

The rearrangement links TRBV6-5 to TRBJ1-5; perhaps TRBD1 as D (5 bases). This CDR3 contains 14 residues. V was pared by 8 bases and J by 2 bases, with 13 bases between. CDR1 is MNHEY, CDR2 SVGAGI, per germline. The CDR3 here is CASRGGSGNQPQHF. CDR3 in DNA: TGTGCCAGCCGGGGGGGGTCAGGCAATCAGCCCCAGCATTTT.

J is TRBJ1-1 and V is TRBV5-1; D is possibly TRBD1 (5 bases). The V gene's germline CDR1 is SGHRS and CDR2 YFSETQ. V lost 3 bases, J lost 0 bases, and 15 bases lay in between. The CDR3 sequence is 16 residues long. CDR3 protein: CASSSPGGVLNTEAFF. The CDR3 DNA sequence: TGCGCCAGCAGCTCGCCAGGAGGGGTGCTGAACACTGAAGCTTTCTTT.

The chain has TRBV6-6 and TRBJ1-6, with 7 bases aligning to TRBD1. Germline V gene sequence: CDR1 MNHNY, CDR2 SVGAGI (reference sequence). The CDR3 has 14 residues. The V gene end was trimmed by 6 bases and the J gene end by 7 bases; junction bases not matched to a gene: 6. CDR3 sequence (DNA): TGTGCCAGCAGGTCCGGGACAGCAAATTCACCCCTCCACTTT. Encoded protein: CASRSGTANSPLHF.

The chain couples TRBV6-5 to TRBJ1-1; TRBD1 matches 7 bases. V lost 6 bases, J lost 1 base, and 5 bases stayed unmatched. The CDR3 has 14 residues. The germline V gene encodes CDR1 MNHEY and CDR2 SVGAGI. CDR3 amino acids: CASRTGTANTEAFF. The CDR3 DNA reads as TGTGCCAGCAGGACCGGGACAGCGAACACTGAAGCTTTCTTT.

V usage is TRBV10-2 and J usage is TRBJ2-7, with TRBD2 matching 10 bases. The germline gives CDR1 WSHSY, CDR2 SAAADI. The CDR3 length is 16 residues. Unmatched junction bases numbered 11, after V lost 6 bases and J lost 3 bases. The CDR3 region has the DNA TGCGCCAGCAGACAGTTATCTAGCGGGAGATACTACGAGCAGTACTTC. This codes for CASRQLSSGRYYEQYF.